Below, 7 T cell receptor beta chains from the same sample are listed, as sequenced in a study of blood T cell repertoires in COVID-19. Sequenced by immunoSEQ multiplex PCR; TCRdb stores in-frame clones only, minus some. The data hold 150,000 to 200,000 clones, with around 92% observed a single time. What was sequenced was peripheral blood. These receptor sequences come from a young man with COVID-19, enrolled during active disease.

V is TRBV18 and J is TRBJ2-7; the match to TRBD2 covers 12 bases. CDR1 is KGHSH, CDR2 LQKENI, per germline. CDR3 length equals 15 residues. V lost 2 bases, J lost 2 bases, and 1 base stayed unmatched. DNA for the CDR3: TGTGCCAGCTCACCAGCTAGCGGGGGGGCCTACGAGCAGTACTTC. Its protein product is CASSPASGGAYEQYF.

This chain links TRBV27 with TRBJ2-3, with TRBD2 matching over 8 bases. The CDR3 loop spans 16 amino acids. Germline CDR1 is MNHEY and CDR2 is SMNVEV (reference sequence). V shed 6 bases, J shed 2 bases, and the junction held 10 bases outside the gene matches. This chain's CDR3 is CASRDLGRGATDTQYF. Written as DNA, the CDR3 is TGTGCCAGCAGGGACCTGGGGCGGGGGGCCACAGATACGCAGTATTTT.

The V and J genes are TRBV6-2 or TRBV6-3 and TRBJ1-1; maybe TRBD1 (6 bases). Per the germline V gene, CDR1 is MNHEY and CDR2 is SVGEGT. V gave up 0 bases and J gave up 10 bases, with 18 bases separating them. This CDR3 contains 15 residues. The CDR3 is CASSYSNNRERGAFF. In DNA form, the CDR3 reads TGTGCCAGCAGTTACTCAAACAACAGGGAAAGAGGAGCTTTCTTT.

V is TRBV6-2 or TRBV6-3 and J is TRBJ1-2, with 8 bases aligning to TRBD1. Unmatched junction bases numbered 11, after V lost 2 bases and J lost 3 bases. Germline V gene sequence: CDR1 MNHEY, CDR2 SVGEGT. The CDR3 extends over 17 amino acids. CDR3: CASSYDPSDRDDYGYTF. In DNA, the CDR3 is TGTGCCAGCAGTTACGACCCCTCGGACAGGGATGACTATGGCTACACCTTC.

The chain combines TRBV5-4 with TRBJ2-1; D is possibly TRBD1 (6 bases). The CDR3 length is 16 residues. CDR1 and CDR2 (germline): SGHNT, YYREEE (reference sequence). V dropped 2 bases and J dropped 8 bases, with 20 bases sitting between them. This CDR3 reads CASSFGRNRVKDEQFF. For the CDR3, the DNA is TGTGCCAGCAGCTTCGGCCGGAACAGGGTAAAGGATGAGCAGTTCTTC.

The chain joins TRBV6-5 to TRBJ1-2, with D possibly being TRBD1 (5 bases). Germline CDR1 is MNHEY and CDR2 is SVGAGI. The CDR3 totals 12 residues. Trimming cost V 10 bases and J 8 bases, with 17 bases left between them. CDR3 nucleotides: TGTGCCACCTTGATGGGGCTCCGAGGCTACACCTTC. Translated, it gives CATLMGLRGYTF.

The chain joins TRBV7-8 to TRBJ1-5; D possibly corresponds to TRBD1 (6 bases). The V end lost 4 bases, the J end lost 5 bases, and 12 bases lay between the germline ends. The CDR3 has 14 residues. Germline CDR1 reads SGHVS; CDR2 reads FQNEAQ. In nucleotides, the CDR3 is TGTGCCAGCAGCTCCGGGACAATTTATCAGCCCCAGCATTTT. Amino acids: CASSSGTIYQPQHF.